This TCR beta chain was captured by sequencing in a study of OX40 agonist ivuxolimab in advanced cancers. About the full investigation: The costimulatory receptor OX40 (CD134) was targeted by ivuxolimab, a fully human IgG2 agonistic monoclonal antibody. Intravenous ivuxolimab was administered to patients every 2 weeks at six dose levels: 0.01, 0.1, 0.3, 1.5, 3 and 10 mg/kg. Of the roughly 51 patients in dose escalation, about 19 had hepatocellular carcinoma, about 15 had melanoma, 9 had renal cell carcinoma and 9 had head and neck cancer. A male proportion of approximately 83% and a mean age of roughly 58 years, ranging from about 23 to 79, were recorded for the dose-escalation cohort. Prior anti-PD-1, anti-PD-L1 or anti-CTLA-4 therapy was permitted, and approximately 40% of dose-escalation patients had received checkpoint inhibitors. Partial responses occurred in three dose-escalation patients: two with cutaneous melanoma and one with hepatocellular carcinoma. The point of sequencing TCRbeta in the periphery was to test whether ivuxolimab changed TCR sequence diversity and drove clonal T-cell expansion. The paper describes the monotherapy dose-escalation part (N = 52 patients) of the phase I trial of ivuxolimab. On the study overall, not on this receptor specifically: Low levels of normalized T-cell clonal expansion were also seen in some nonresponding patients. After ivuxolimab, CD8+ T cells had more expanded clones than CD4+ T cells on average. In partial responders in the 0.1-3.0 mg/kg groups, normalized peripheral clonal expansion was found to be among the lowest, especially among CD8+ T cells. Clonal expansion of both CD4+ and CD8+ blood T cells was observed from baseline to week 6 at doses 0.1 to 3.0 mg/kg. Which antigens the clonally expanded peripheral T cells were specific for was not determined.

To sequence the TCRbeta CDR3 region, genomic DNA was isolated from the sorted cells. The immunoSEQ Assay was used to sequence the TCRbeta CDR3 regions. TCRdb took this table from immuneACCESS and kept in-frame rearrangements with V and J called. Such tables lack part of the clones; where checked against another copy, unresolved V genes explain under half of the gap, and the rest is unexplained. The sample records about 69,000 clones, about nine tenths of which are singletons. The top ten clonotypes cover under 3.5% of the sample. The trial excluded patients who had a history of autoimmune disease or were on systemic immunosuppression. Peripheral blood for TCR sequencing was drawn from every dose cohort at baseline, at cycle 4 day 1 and at cycle 7 day 1. Samples were obtained from an open-label, multicenter, first-in-human phase I dose-escalation trial of ivuxolimab. Adults with locally advanced or metastatic melanoma, renal cell carcinoma, hepatocellular carcinoma or head and neck squamous cell carcinoma were enrolled in the trial. Before TCR sequencing, CD4+ T cells and CD8+ T cells were sorted from peripheral blood as separate populations.

This clone showed up just once. No antigen is known for it. There are no base qualities to consult, and no much larger clone falls within one base. The sequences come from CD4+ or CD8+ T cells sorted from blood, collected in a trial of the OX40 agonist ivuxolimab. The origin of this receptor is an adult with an advanced solid tumor such as melanoma, head and neck, liver or kidney cancer.

The encoded CDR3 is CASSSRGPELAEAFF. In nucleotide form, the sequence is TGTGCCAGCAGTAGCAGGGGGCCAGAACTGGCTGAAGCTTTCTTT. The chain employs TRBV6-5 and TRBJ1-1, and 8 junctional nucleotides match TRBD1. The CDR3 goes from the cysteine to the phenylalanine over 15 residues. The sequence is cut down to CDR3 DNA, 45 bases in frame from base 1. Trimming accounts for 5 bases at V and 6 bases at J, while the number of junction bases matched to no gene is 11. Per the germline V gene, MNHEY is the CDR1 and SVGAGI is the CDR2.